The T cell receptor (beta chain) under discussion was sequenced for a study of cytomegalovirus exposure and HLA in healthy donors. Study outcomes and limitations: In a later analysis, TCR beta V- and J-gene trimming showed a link to a missense DCLRE1C variant.

In the case of this clone: The target antigen is unknown.

In the PCR, 60 Vbeta and 13 Jbeta primers were used. Method: immunoSEQ multiplex PCR; TCRdb's copy keeps in-frame clones and lacks some. Of some 180,000 clones in the sample, around 79% were seen once. The trim removed 6 bases at V and 10 bases at J, leaving 12 bases unmatched. Germline CDR1 is MNHEY and CDR2 is SMNVEV (reference sequence). The CDR3 has 16 residues. The sequenced material came from PBMCs. The rearrangement joins TRBV27 to TRBJ2-1, with 13 bases lining up with TRBD2. The source is a woman younger than 45 in good health and CMV-seropositive. The CDR3 sequence is CASRDLLAGGLGEQFF. The CDR3 region has the DNA TGTGCCAGCAGAGACCTACTAGCGGGAGGGCTTGGAGAGCAGTTCTTC.